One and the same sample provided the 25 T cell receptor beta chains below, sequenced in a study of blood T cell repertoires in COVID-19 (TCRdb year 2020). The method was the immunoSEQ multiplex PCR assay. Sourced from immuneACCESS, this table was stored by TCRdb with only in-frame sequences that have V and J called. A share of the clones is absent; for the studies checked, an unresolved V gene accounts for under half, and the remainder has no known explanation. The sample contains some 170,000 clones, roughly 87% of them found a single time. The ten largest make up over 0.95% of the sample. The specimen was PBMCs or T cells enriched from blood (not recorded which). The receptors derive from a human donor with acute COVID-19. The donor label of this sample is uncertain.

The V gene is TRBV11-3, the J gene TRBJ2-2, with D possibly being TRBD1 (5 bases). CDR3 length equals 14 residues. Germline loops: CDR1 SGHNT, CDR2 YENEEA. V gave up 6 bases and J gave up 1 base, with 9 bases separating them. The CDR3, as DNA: TGTGCCAGCAGTTCTAGGGGGAACACCGGGGAGCTGTTTTTT. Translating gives CASSSRGNTGELFF.

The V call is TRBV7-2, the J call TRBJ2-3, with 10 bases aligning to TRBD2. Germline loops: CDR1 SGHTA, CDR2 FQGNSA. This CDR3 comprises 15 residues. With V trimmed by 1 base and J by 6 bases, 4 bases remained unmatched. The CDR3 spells CASSLERGGADTQYF. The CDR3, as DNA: TGTGCCAGCAGCTTAGAGCGGGGGGGCGCGGATACGCAGTATTTT.

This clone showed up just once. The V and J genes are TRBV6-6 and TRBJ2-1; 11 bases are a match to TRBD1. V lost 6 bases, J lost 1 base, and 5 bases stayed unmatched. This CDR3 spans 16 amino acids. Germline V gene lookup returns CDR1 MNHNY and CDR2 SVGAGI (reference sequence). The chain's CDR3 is CASRSGTGGSYNEQFF. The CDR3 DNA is TGTGCCAGCAGGTCCGGGACAGGGGGGTCCTACAATGAGCAGTTCTTC.

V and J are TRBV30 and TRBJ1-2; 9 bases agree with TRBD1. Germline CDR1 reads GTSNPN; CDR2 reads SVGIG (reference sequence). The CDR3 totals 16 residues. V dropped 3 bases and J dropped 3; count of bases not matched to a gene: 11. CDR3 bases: TGTGCCTGGAGAAGACCGGGACAGGGTTACGACTATGGCTACACCTTC. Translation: CAWRRPGQGYDYGYTF.

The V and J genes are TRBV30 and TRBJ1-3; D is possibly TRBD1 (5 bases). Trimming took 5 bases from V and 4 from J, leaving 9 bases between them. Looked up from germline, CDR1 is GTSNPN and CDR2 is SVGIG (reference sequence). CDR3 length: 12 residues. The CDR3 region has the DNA TGTGCCTGGGGGGCAGGGGGAAACACCATATATTTT. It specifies CAWGAGGNTIYF. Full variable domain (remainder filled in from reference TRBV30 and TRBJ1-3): SQTIHQWPATLVQPVGSPLSLECTVEGTSNPNLYWYRQAAGRGLQLLFYSVGIGQISSEVPQNLSASRPQDRQFILSSKKLLLSDSGFYLCAWGAGGNTIYFGEGSWLTVV.

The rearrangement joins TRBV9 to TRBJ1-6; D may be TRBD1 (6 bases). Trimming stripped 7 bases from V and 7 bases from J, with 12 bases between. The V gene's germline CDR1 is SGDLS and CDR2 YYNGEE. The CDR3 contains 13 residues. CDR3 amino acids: CASSGQPNSPLHF. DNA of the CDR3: TGTGCCAGCTCTGGACAGCCGAATTCACCCCTCCACTTT.

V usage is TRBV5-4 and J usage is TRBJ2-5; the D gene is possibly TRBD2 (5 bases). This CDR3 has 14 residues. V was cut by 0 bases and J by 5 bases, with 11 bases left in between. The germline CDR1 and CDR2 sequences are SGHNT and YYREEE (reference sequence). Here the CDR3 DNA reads TGTGCCAGCAGCTTGGGATCTAGCCCCGAGACCCAGTACTTC. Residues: CASSLGSSPETQYF.

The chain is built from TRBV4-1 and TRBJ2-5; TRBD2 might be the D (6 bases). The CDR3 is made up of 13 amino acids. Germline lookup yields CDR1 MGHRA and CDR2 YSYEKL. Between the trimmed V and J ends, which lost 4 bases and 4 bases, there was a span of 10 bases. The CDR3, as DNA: TGCGCCAGCAGCCCTACTAGCCGAGAGACCCAGTACTTC. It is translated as CASSPTSRETQYF.

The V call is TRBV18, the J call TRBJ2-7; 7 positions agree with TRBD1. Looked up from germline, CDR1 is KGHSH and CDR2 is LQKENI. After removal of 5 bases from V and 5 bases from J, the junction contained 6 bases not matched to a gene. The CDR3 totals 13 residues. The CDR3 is CASSETGDHEQYF. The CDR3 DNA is TGTGCCAGCTCAGAAACAGGGGACCACGAGCAGTACTTC. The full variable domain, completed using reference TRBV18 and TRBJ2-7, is NAGVMQNPRHLVRRRGQEARLRCSPMKGHSHVYWYRQLPEEGLKFMVYLQKENIIDESGMPKERFSAEFPKEGPSILRIQQVVRGDSAAYFCASSETGDHEQYFGPGTRLTVT.

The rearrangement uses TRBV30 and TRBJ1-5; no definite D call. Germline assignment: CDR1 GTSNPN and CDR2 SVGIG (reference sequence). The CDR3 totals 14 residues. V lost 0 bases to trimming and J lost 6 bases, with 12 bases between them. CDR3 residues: CAWSVPRQAQPQHF. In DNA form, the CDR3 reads TGTGCCTGGAGTGTCCCCAGACAAGCTCAGCCCCAGCATTTT.

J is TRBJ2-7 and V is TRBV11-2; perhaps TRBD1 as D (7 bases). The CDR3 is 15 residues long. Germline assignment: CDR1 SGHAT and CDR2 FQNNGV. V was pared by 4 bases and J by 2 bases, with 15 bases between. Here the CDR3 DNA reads TGTGCCAGCAGCTCCCCGCGGGACAGACCCTACGAGCAGTACTTC. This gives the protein CASSSPRDRPYEQYF.

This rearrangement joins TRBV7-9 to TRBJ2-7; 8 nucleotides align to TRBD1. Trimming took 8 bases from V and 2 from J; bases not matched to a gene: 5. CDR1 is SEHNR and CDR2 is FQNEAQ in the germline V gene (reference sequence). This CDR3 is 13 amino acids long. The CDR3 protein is CASGRGQAYEQYF. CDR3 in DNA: TGTGCCAGCGGACGGGGACAGGCCTACGAGCAGTACTTC.

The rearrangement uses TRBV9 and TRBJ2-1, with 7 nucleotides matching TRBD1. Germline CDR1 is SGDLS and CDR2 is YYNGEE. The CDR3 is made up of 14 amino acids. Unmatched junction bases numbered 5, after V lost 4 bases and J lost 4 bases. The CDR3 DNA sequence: TGTGCCAGCAGCCCGAGGACAGGTTACAATGAGCAGTTCTTC. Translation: CASSPRTGYNEQFF.

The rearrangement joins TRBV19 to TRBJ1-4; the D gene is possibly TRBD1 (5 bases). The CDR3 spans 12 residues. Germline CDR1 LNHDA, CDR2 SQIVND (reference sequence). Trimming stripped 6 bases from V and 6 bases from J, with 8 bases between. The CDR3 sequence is CASSQGYEKLFF. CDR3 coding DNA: TGTGCCAGTAGCCAGGGTTATGAAAAACTGTTTTTT.

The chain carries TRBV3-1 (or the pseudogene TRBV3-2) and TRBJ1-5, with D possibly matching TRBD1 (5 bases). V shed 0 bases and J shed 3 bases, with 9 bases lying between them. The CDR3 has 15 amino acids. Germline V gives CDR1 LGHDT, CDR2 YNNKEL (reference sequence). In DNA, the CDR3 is TGTGCCAGCAGCCAAGATCACAGGTACAATCAGCCCCAGCATTTT. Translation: CASSQDHRYNQPQHF.

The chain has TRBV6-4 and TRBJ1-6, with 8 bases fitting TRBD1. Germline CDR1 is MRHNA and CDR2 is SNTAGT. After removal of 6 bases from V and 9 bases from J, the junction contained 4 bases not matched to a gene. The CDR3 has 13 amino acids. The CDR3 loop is CASSQDRVSPLHF. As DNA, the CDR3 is TGTGCCAGCAGCCAGGACAGGGTTTCACCCCTCCACTTT.

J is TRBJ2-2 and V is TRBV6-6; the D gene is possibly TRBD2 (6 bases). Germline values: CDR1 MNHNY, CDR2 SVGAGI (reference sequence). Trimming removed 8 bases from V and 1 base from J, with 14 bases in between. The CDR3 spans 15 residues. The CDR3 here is CASVGGHVNTGELFF. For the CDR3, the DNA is TGTGCCAGCGTCGGGGGTCATGTGAACACCGGGGAGCTGTTTTTT.

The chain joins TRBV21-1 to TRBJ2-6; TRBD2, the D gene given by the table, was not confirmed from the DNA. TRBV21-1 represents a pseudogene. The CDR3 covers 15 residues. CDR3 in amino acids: CARSGKSSGANVLTF. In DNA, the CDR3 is TGTGCCAGATCCGGGAAATCCTCTGGGGCCAACGTCCTGACTTTC.

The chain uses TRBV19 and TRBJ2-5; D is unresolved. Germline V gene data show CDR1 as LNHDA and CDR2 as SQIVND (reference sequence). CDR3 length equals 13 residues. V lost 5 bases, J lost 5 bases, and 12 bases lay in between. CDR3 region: CASSGTDTETQYF. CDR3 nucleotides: TGTGCCAGTAGTGGAACCGACACGGAGACCCAGTACTTC.

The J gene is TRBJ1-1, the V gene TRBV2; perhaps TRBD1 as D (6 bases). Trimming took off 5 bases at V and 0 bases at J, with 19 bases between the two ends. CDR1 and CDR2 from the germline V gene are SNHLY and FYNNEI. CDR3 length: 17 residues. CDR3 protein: CASSQRTTGGMNTEAFF. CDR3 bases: TGTGCCAGCAGTCAGAGGACCACGGGGGGCATGAACACTGAAGCTTTCTTT.

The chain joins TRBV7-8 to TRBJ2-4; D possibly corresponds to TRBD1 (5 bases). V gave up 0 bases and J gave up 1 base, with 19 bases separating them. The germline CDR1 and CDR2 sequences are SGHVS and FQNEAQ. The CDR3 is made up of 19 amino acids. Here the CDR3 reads CASSLARFTRVHAKNIQYF. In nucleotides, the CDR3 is TGTGCCAGCAGCTTAGCCCGGTTTACCAGGGTTCACGCCAAAAACATTCAGTACTTC.

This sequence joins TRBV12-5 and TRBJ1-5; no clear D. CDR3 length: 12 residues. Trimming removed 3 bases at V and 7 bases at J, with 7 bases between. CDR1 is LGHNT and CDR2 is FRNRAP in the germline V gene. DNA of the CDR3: TGTGCTAGTGGTTTCAACGGGCAGCCCCAGCATTTT. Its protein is CASGFNGQPQHF.

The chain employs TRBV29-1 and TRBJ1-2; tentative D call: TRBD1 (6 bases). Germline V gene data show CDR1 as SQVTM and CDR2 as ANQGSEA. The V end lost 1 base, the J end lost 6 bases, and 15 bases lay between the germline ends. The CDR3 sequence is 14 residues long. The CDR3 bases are TGCAGCGTTGAAGGGGGGCAGGCGTTCAATGGCTACACCTTC. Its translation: CSVEGGQAFNGYTF.

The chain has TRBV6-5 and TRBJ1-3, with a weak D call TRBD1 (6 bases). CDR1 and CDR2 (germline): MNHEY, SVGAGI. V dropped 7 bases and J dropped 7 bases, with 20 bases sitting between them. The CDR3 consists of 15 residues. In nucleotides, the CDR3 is TGTGCCAGCACGGCCATGGACAGCCGGCGGAACACCATATATTTT. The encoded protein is CASTAMDSRRNTIYF.

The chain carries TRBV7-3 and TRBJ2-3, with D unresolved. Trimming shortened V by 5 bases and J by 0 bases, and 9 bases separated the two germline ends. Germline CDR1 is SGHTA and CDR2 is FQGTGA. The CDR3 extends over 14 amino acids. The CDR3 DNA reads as TGTGCCAGCAGCCCAGAATTTAGCACAGATACGCAGTATTTT. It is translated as CASSPEFSTDTQYF.